The 11 T cell receptor beta chains in this list originate from one sample, sequenced in a study of human T cells and chemical hapten exposure. TCRdb independently ran MiXCR on the RACE reads; one entry per CDR3 protein. There are 350,000 to 450,000 distinct CDR3 sequences in the sample; around 5.5% occur only once, and roughly 2.6% lies in the top ten. Time point given: pre-sensitization, week 0. Described treatment: therapeutic diphenylcyclopropenone sensitization with weekly scalp DPC. The sample was whole blood, taken in connection with sensitization to the hapten diphenylcyclopropenone (DPC). These receptors were taken from a woman between 50 and 59 years old with alopecia areata. Some clones in this sample may be carry-over from other donors' samples.

J is TRBJ2-2 and V is TRBV11-2, with a weak D call TRBD2 (6 bases). Germline V gives CDR1 SGHAT, CDR2 FQNNGV. The CDR3 spans 11 residues. In DNA form, the CDR3 reads TGTGCTTGCAGGGAGGCCGGGGAGCTGTTTTTT. Translation gives CACREAGELFF.

This clonotype showed up many times. This chain uses TRBV2 with TRBJ2-1; D not resolved. This CDR3 is built from 13 residues. With 7 bases removed from V and 8 bases from J, the gap between germline ends came to 15 bases. CDR1 is SNHLY and CDR2 is FYNNEI in the germline V gene. Here the CDR3 DNA reads TGTGCCAGCAAAAGGAGTTTCTCCGATGAGCAGTTCTTC. Translated: CASKRSFSDEQFF.

This clonotype was seen ten or more times. This rearrangement joins TRBV29-1 to TRBJ2-1; D possibly matches TRBD1 or TRBD2 (5 bases each). V was clipped by 6 bases and J by 0 bases, with 12 bases between them. CDR3 length: 14 amino acids. In germline, CDR1 is SQVTM, CDR2 ANQGSEA. The CDR3 spells CSVPGPSSYNEQFF. CDR3 DNA sequence: TGCAGCGTACCGGGACCGAGCTCCTACAATGAGCAGTTCTTC.

Many counts were recorded for this clonotype. J is TRBJ2-7 and V is TRBV2, with 7 bases aligning to TRBD2. The CDR3 spans 12 residues. The V segment lost 9 bases and the J segment 5 bases; nucleotides outside the gene matches: 7. CDR1 is SNHLY and CDR2 is FYNNEI in the germline V gene. This chain's CDR3 is CARRGSRDEQYF. CDR3 nucleotide sequence: TGTGCCAGGCGGGGGAGCCGCGACGAGCAGTACTTC.

This clonotype was picked up a small number of times. The chain is built from TRBV6-2 or TRBV6-3 and TRBJ1-1; tentatively, D is TRBD1 (5 bases). This CDR3 comprises 15 residues. Germline values: CDR1 MNHEY, CDR2 SVGEGT. V dropped 3 bases and J dropped 0 bases, with 11 bases sitting between them. CDR3 bases: TGTGCCAGCAGTTATGGGGGACCTTTGAACACTGAAGCTTTCTTT. Residues: CASSYGGPLNTEAFF.

In its sample, this clonotype was seen many times. The CDR3 sequence is CSVSASGRGDNEQFF. The DNA for the CDR3 is TGCAGCGTTTCCGCTAGCGGGCGGGGAGACAATGAGCAGTTCTTC. J is TRBJ2-1 and V is TRBV29-1, with TRBD2 matching over 8 bases. The CDR3 totals 15 residues. V dropped 5 bases and J dropped 5; count of bases not matched to a gene: 11. CDR1 is SQVTM, CDR2 ANQGSEA, per germline.

This clonotype was recorded many times. V and J are TRBV12-3 or TRBV12-4 and TRBJ2-7, with TRBD2 identical over 12 bases. This CDR3 comprises 15 residues. V shed 3 bases and J 7 bases; nucleotides not matched to a gene: 7. The CDR3 region has the DNA TGTGCCAGCAGTTTGACTAGCGGGGGTGCTCGGGAGCAGTACTTC. Encoded protein: CASSLTSGGAREQYF.

This clonotype turned up a few times. The CDR3 sequence: CASSPWGGYGYTF. CDR3 nucleotide sequence: TGTGCCAGCAGCCCATGGGGGGGCTATGGCTACACCTTC. The rearrangement links TRBV12-3 or TRBV12-4 to TRBJ1-2; tentative D call: TRBD1 (5 bases). The CDR3 runs 13 residues. Trimming removed 6 bases at V and 4 bases at J, with 12 bases between.

This clonotype has at least ten counts. This chain connects TRBV27 to TRBJ2-1; 7 bases map to TRBD1. V shed 2 bases, J shed 3 bases, and the junction held 1 base outside the gene matches. The germline gives CDR1 MNHEY, CDR2 SMNVEV (reference sequence). The CDR3 is 14 residues long. The CDR3 region is CASSLAGGYNEQFF. DNA of the CDR3: TGTGCCAGCAGTTTAGCAGGGGGCTACAATGAGCAGTTCTTC.

The chain carries TRBV20-1 and TRBJ1-1, with D unclear. Germline V gene sequence: CDR1 DFQATT, CDR2 SNEGSKA (reference sequence). V lost 4 bases and J lost 4, with 7 bases in between. The CDR3 covers 11 residues. The CDR3 bases are TGCAGTGCTACGGAGTCCACTGAAGCTTTCTTT. Protein product: CSATESTEAFF.

This clonotype has a handful of counts. The chain uses TRBV12-3 or TRBV12-4 and TRBJ2-3; D assignment may be TRBD1 or TRBD2 (7 bases each). The germline V and J ends were trimmed by 3 bases and 0 bases, with 28 bases remaining between them. This CDR3 is built from 21 residues. CDR3 sequence (DNA): TGTGCCAGCAGTTTCCCTCGCGCGCAGGGGGGGCCGGAGTCTAGCACAGATACGCAGTATTTT. This sequence encodes CASSFPRAQGGPESSTDTQYF.